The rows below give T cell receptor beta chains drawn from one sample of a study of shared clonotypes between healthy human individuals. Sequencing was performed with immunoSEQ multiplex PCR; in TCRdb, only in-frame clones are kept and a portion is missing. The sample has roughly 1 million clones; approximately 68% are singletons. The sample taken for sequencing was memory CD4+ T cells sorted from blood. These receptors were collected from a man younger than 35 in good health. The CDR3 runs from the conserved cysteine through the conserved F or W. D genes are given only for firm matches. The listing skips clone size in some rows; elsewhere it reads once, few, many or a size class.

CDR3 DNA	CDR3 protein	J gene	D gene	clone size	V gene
TGTGCCAGCAGTCCCCGGACGACGAACTATTCACCCCTCCACTTT	CASSPRTTNYSPLHF	TRBJ1-6	NA	NA	TRBV28
TGCGCCAGCAGCGCAAACCCAGATACGCAGTATTTT	CASSANPDTQYF	TRBJ2-3	NA	NA	TRBV5-1
TGTGCCAGCAGCCCTTTCTTACTAGCGGGAGGCCAAGAGACCCAGTACTTC	CASSPFLLAGGQETQYF	TRBJ2-5	TRBD2	NA	TRBV13
TGTGCCAGCAGTTGGGGACTAGCGGGGGCCGGAGATACGCAGTATTTT	CASSWGLAGAGDTQYF	TRBJ2-3	TRBD2	NA	TRBV28
TGTGCCACTTCGGCCCAGGGGACATCCTACGAGCAGTACTTC	CATSAQGTSYEQYF	TRBJ2-7	NA	NA	TRBV28
TGCGCCAGCAGTTACGGGACAATAGCCACCGGGGAGCTGTTTTTT	CASSYGTIATGELFF	TRBJ2-2	NA	NA	TRBV5-1
TGTGCCAGTAGTATAGGTGGAGCGGGAGGGTCGACAGATACGCAGTATTTT	CASSIGGAGGSTDTQYF	TRBJ2-3	TRBD2	few	TRBV19
TGCGCCAGCAGCTTGGAGGACAGGAAAGAAGAGACCCAGTACTTC	CASSLEDRKEETQYF	TRBJ2-5	TRBD1	NA	TRBV5-1
TGTGCCAGCAACACCAGGGAGGTGGAGACCCAGTACTTC	CASNTREVETQYF	TRBJ2-5	NA	many	TRBV28
TGCGCCAGCAGGATGGGCACGGGGACTAGCGGGGAGACCCAGTACTTC	CASRMGTGTSGETQYF	TRBJ2-5	TRBD2	NA	TRBV10-1
TGTGCCAGCAGCCATCCGGGGGGGCCCAATGAGCAGTTCTTC	CASSHPGGPNEQFF	TRBJ2-1	TRBD2	NA	TRBV9
TGTGCCAGCAGCTTGCAGGGTGGAGACTATGGCTACACCTTC	CASSLQGGDYGYTF	TRBJ1-2	NA	NA	TRBV5-4
TGTGCCAGCAGCTCGCCCAGGGGTGCGGGCGAGCAGTACTTC	CASSSPRGAGEQYF	TRBJ2-7	NA	NA	TRBV5-4
TGTGCCAGCAGTGATAAGAGGCGCACAGATACGCAGTATTTT	CASSDKRRTDTQYF	TRBJ2-3	NA	NA	TRBV2
TGCGCCAGCAGCCAAGATAAGACTAGCGGGTTCCAAGAGACCCAGTACTTC	CASSQDKTSGFQETQYF	TRBJ2-5	TRBD2	NA	TRBV4-1
TGTGCCATCAGGACGGGACAGGGGGCGACAGATACGCAGTATTTT	CAIRTGQGATDTQYF	TRBJ2-3	TRBD1	NA	TRBV10-3
TGTGCCTGCCCTCTCATGGGGAGTTCCACTTCTTCTGAAAAACTGTTTTTT	CACPLMGSSTSSEKLFF	TRBJ1-4	NA	NA	TRBV30
TGTGCCAGCAGCTTGCCGGCAGGAAACTATGGCTACACCTTC	CASSLPAGNYGYTF	TRBJ1-2	NA	NA	TRBV5-6
TGTGCCAGCAGTTTCACCGGGACAGGGGCGGAGACCCAGTACTTC	CASSFTGTGAETQYF	TRBJ2-5	TRBD1	NA	TRBV2
TGCAGCGTTCCAGCTTTCGGGGCCAAAAACATTCAGTACTTC	CSVPAFGAKNIQYF	TRBJ2-4	NA	NA	TRBV29-1
TGTGCCAGCAGTGAAGGAACGGTGATGAACACTGAAGCTTTCTTT	CASSEGTVMNTEAFF	TRBJ1-1	NA	few	TRBV6-1
TGTGCCAGCAGCTTGGGGTATTATAATTCACCCCTCCACTTT	CASSLGYYNSPLHF	TRBJ1-6	NA	NA	TRBV7-2
TGTGCCAGCAGTTACCGGGACGTGAATTCACCCCTCCACTTT	CASSYRDVNSPLHF	TRBJ1-6	NA	NA	TRBV6-5
TGTGCCTGGAGCAGGGACTCAAGGGACACCATATATTTT	CAWSRDSRDTIYF	TRBJ1-3	NA	NA	TRBV30
TGTGCCAGCAGTGAATCCCGGGGAGGCGGCGGTAGCACAGATACGCAGTATTTT	CASSESRGGGGSTDTQYF	TRBJ2-3	NA	NA	TRBV25-1
TGCGCCAGCAGCCCTACGACAGGGGGCGGTGAAAAACTGTTTTTT	CASSPTTGGGEKLFF	TRBJ1-4	TRBD1	NA	TRBV5-1
TGTGCCAGCAGTGATACAGATTACTATGGCTACACCTTC	CASSDTDYYGYTF	TRBJ1-2	NA	NA	TRBV6-1
TGTGCCAGCAGCTTAGTTCTCCAGACAGGGGTCTCCTACGAGCAGTACTTC	CASSLVLQTGVSYEQYF	TRBJ2-7	TRBD1	NA	TRBV11-2
TGTGCCAGCAGGTCACCGTATAATTCACCCCTCCACTTT	CASRSPYNSPLHF	TRBJ1-6	NA	few	TRBV28